This T cell receptor beta chain stems from a study of human T cells and chemical hapten exposure. At the level of the study: A 2 cm by 2 cm inner upper arm patch received 2% DPC for sensitization.

Individual cDNA molecules each carried unique molecular identifiers attached by the library. TCRdb used MiXCR to reprocess the RACE reads, holding one entry per CDR3 protein. The sample has roughly 380,000 distinct CDR3 sequences, 5.1% seen once. Time point specified: pre-sensitization, week 0. Treatment meaning: therapeutic diphenylcyclopropenone sensitization with weekly scalp DPC. The clonotype was recovered from a woman aged 50 to 60 with alopecia areata. Some clones in this sample may be carry-over from other donors' samples. The material sequenced was whole blood, taken in connection with sensitization to the hapten diphenylcyclopropenone (DPC).

CDR3 sequence: CSVEERGQETQYF. CDR3 DNA sequence: TGCAGCGTTGAAGAGCGGGGCCAAGAGACCCAGTACTTC. The chain joins TRBV29-1 to TRBJ2-5; D perhaps matches TRBD2 (6 bases). V lost 0 bases and J 1 base, leaving 6 bases between the germline ends. Germline V CDR1 and CDR2: SQVTM, ANQGSEA. The CDR3 runs 13 residues.